This is a list of T cell receptor beta chains from one sample in a study of cytomegalovirus exposure and HLA in healthy donors. The assay was immunoSEQ multiplex PCR, and TCRdb's table has in-frame clones only and misses some. Altogether 120,000 or so clones are present, 70% to 85% being singletons, with the ten largest covering roughly 6%. Sequences were obtained from PBMCs. These TCRs come from a man aged 30-40 years in good health and CMV-seropositive. Each CDR3 is given with its conserved first and last residue. D genes are given only for firm matches. Where a row states a size, it is once, few, many or the class of an expanded clone; other rows omit it.

TRBV10-3,TRBD1,-,TRBJ2-1,CAISDPRQGVTEQFF,TGTGCCATCAGTGACCCGCGACAGGGGGTGACTGAGCAGTTCTTC
TRBV28,-,-,TRBJ1-2,CASTRPGGGYTF,TGTGCCAGCACCCGACCCGGGGGAGGCTACACCTTC
TRBV4-3,TRBD1,once,TRBJ2-1,CASSQSKWDRGFNEQFF,TGCGCCAGCAGCCAATCAAAGTGGGACAGGGGTTTCAATGAGCAGTTCTTC
TRBV7-9,-,-,TRBJ1-6,CASGTGLSNSPLHF,TGTGCCAGCGGCACAGGGCTCTCGAATTCACCCCTCCACTTT
TRBV6-6,-,-,TRBJ2-1,CASSYGGVGNEQFF,TGTGCCAGCAGTTACGGCGGGGTTGGGAATGAGCAGTTCTTC
TRBV4-2,TRBD2,-,TRBJ2-2,CASSQVGGGGDTGELFF,TGTGCCAGCAGCCAAGTTGGGGGCGGGGGGGATACCGGGGAGCTGTTTTTT
TRBV5-5,TRBD1,few,TRBJ1-5,CASSQRGRRWPQHF,TGTGCCAGCAGCCAAAGGGGGCGCAGATGGCCCCAGCATTTT
TRBV7-2,-,-,TRBJ1-2,CASSLQGVPYGYTF,TGTGCCAGCAGCTTACAAGGGGTCCCCTATGGCTACACCTTC
TRBV6-4,TRBD1,-,TRBJ1-1,CASSGRTGEVSEAFF,TGTGCCAGCAGTGGGCGGACAGGGGAAGTGAGTGAAGCTTTCTTT
TRBV7-7,TRBD2,-,TRBJ2-3,CASSPTTGGADTQYF,TGTGCTAGCAGTCCTACAACGGGGGGGGCCGATACGCAGTATTTT
TRBV7-9,TRBD2,-,TRBJ2-7,CASSARLAGDTYEQYF,TGTGCCAGCAGCGCAAGACTAGCGGGGGATACCTACGAGCAGTACTTC
TRBV2,TRBD2,once,TRBJ2-7,CASSLGTSGPRLYF,TGTGCCAGCAGTCTCGGGACTAGCGGCCCGAGGCTGTACTTC
TRBV27,-,-,TRBJ1-6,CASSLMPAGADSPLHF,TGTGCCAGCAGTTTAATGCCGGCAGGGGCAGATTCACCCCTCCACTTT
TRBV5-4,TRBD2,-,TRBJ2-3,CASSPGASGGGDTQYF,TGTGCCAGCAGCCCGGGGGCTAGCGGGGGTGGGGATACGCAGTATTTT
TRBV27,-,-,TRBJ1-2,CASGRGAGYTF,TGTGCCAGCGGACGGGGAGCTGGCTACACCTTC
TRBV7-9,TRBD2,-,TRBJ2-7,CASSFGGAGMTYEQYF,TGTGCCAGCAGCTTCGGGGGGGCAGGGATGACTTACGAGCAGTACTTC
TRBV29-1,-,-,TRBJ2-3,CSVESPGGGGQQYF,TGCAGCGTTGAGTCCCCGGGTGGGGGCGGTCAGCAGTATTTT
TRBV25-1,-,few,TRBJ2-5,CASSESGGTLQETQYF,TGTGCCAGCAGTGAATCGGGGGGCACGCTCCAAGAGACCCAGTACTTC
TRBV11-3,-,-,TRBJ2-3,CASSFRQAHTDTQYF,TGTGCCAGCAGCTTCCGACAGGCCCACACAGATACGCAGTATTTT
TRBV11-2,-,-,TRBJ2-5,CASSLGPVREETQYF,TGTGCCAGCAGCTTAGGTCCAGTGAGGGAGGAGACCCAGTACTTC
TRBV7-2,-,few,TRBJ2-7,CASSSPGGESYEQYF,TGTGCCAGCAGCTCCCCCGGGGGTGAATCCTACGAGCAGTACTTC
TRBV4-3,-,-,TRBJ1-6,CASSQAEGYNSPLHF,TGCGCCAGCAGCCAAGCGGAGGGCTATAATTCACCCCTCCACTTT
TRBV2,-,-,TRBJ1-1,CASRTNRWAFF,TGTGCCAGCAGGACTAATCGATGGGCTTTCTTT
TRBV30,-,-,TRBJ2-2,CAWSGASNTGELFF,TGTGCCTGGAGTGGGGCGTCGAACACCGGGGAGCTGTTTTTT
TRBV6-5,TRBD1,-,TRBJ2-7,CASSWGQGYEQYF,TGTGCCAGCAGTTGGGGACAGGGCTACGAGCAGTACTTC
TRBV2,-,-,TRBJ2-3,CASSEGSNQDTQYF,TGTGCCAGCAGTGAAGGCAGTAATCAAGATACGCAGTATTTT
TRBV19,-,-,TRBJ1-2,CASTADRWGGYTF,TGTGCCAGTACCGCAGACAGGTGGGGCGGCTACACCTTC
TRBV4-1,TRBD1,-,TRBJ2-2,CASSQETGRGSAGELFF,TGCGCCAGCAGCCAAGAGACAGGGCGAGGGAGCGCCGGGGAGCTGTTTTTT
TRBV7-3,TRBD2,-,TRBJ2-3,CASSLTRGADTQYF,TGTGCCAGCAGCTTAACCCGGGGGGCAGATACGCAGTATTTT
TRBV27,TRBD1,-,TRBJ1-6,CASSTIWTGRNNSPLHF,TGTGCCAGCTCTACCATCTGGACAGGGCGAAATAATTCACCCCTCCACTTT
TRBV4-3,TRBD1,-,TRBJ2-2,CASSQLGTGGTGTGELFF,TGCGCCAGCAGCCAACTGGGGACAGGGGGCACGGGCACCGGGGAGCTGTTTTTT
TRBV9,-,-,TRBJ1-1,CASSLGGGGAFF,TGTGCCAGCAGCTTAGGAGGGGGAGGGGCTTTTTTT
TRBV7-9,-,-,TRBJ2-3,CASSLVGAGPSTDTQYF,TGTGCCAGCAGCTTAGTAGGGGCAGGGCCTAGCACAGATACGCAGTATTTT
TRBV4-1,TRBD2,-,TRBJ2-3,CASSQVESGVRTDTQYF,TGCGCCAGCAGCCAAGTTGAAAGCGGGGTCCGCACAGATACGCAGTATTTT
TRBV18,-,-,TRBJ1-1,CASSRQVSEAFF,TGTGCCAGCTCACGACAGGTATCTGAAGCTTTCTTT
TRBV7-9,-,-,TRBJ2-3,CASSSTGDTQYF,TGTGCCAGCAGCTCGACCGGGGATACGCAGTATTTT
TRBV6-6,TRBD1,once,TRBJ2-7,CASSGQGVEQYF,TGTGCCAGCAGCGGCCAGGGGGTCGAGCAGTACTTC
TRBV7-2,-,-,TRBJ2-7,CASSLTVGTNYEQYF,TGTGCCAGCAGCTTAACAGTCGGCACCAACTACGAGCAGTACTTC